These 6 T cell receptor beta chains came from one sample sequenced in a study of cytomegalovirus exposure and HLA in healthy donors (dated by TCRdb to the late 2010s). The library was obtained by the immunoSEQ multiplex PCR assay. For the multiplex PCR, a mixture combining 60 forward primers for TCR Vbeta segments and 13 reverse primers for TCR Jbeta segments was used. Here the immuneACCESS table is served through TCRdb, limited to in-frame sequences with V and J called. Missing clones are a known gap in these copies; in checked studies unresolved V genes cover under half, and the rest lacks a known reason. A total of about 210,000 clones appear in this sample, roughly 82% of them only once. 6% of the sample is in the top ten clones. Sequenced material: PBMCs. These receptor sequences come from a man aged 40-55 years in good health and CMV-seropositive.

On this clone itself: The junction does not match germline at one end; this may be a read error. The chain has TRBV30 and TRBJ1-4; TRBD1 aligns across 7 bases. CDR3 size: 15 residues. Per germline, CDR1 GTSNPN and CDR2 SVGIG (reference sequence). The chain's CDR3 is CAWSATGTAKERLFF. CDR3 nucleotides: TGTGCCTGGAGTGCTACAGGGACAGCAAAAGAAAGACTGTTTTTT.

This sequence joins TRBV6-5 and TRBJ1-5; the D gene is possibly TRBD1 (5 bases). This CDR3 comprises 12 residues. Germline CDR1 reads MNHEY; CDR2 reads SVGAGI. Between the trimmed V and J ends, which lost 6 bases and 6 bases, there was a span of 9 bases. The CDR3 coding sequence is TGTGCCAGCAGGGCGGGGGGTCAGCCCCAGCATTTT. As protein: CASRAGGQPQHF.

This clone was observed a few times. This chain uses TRBV5-1 with TRBJ2-2; TRBD1 matches 7 bases. CDR3 length: 14 residues. V gave up 4 bases and J gave up 6 bases; unmatched junction bases: 6. Germline CDR1 reads SGHRS; CDR2 reads YFSETQ. The CDR3 DNA reads as TGCGCCAGCAGCGAGGACAGGACAGCCGGGGAGCTGTTTTTT. Encoded protein: CASSEDRTAGELFF.

The genes are TRBV7-8 and TRBJ2-1, with TRBD2 identical over 11 bases. The CDR3 spans 15 residues. Losses at the gene ends were 1 base for V and 8 bases for J; bases not matched to a gene: 4. Germline V gene sequence: CDR1 SGHVS, CDR2 FQNEAQ. The CDR3 region has the DNA TGTGCCAGCAGCTTAGTTACTAGCGGGAGCCATGAGCAGTTCTTC. The encoded protein is CASSLVTSGSHEQFF.

J is TRBJ1-1 and V is TRBV5-1; 9 bases agree with TRBD1. Germline V gene data show CDR1 as SGHRS and CDR2 as YFSETQ. The CDR3 is made up of 14 amino acids. V shed 0 bases, J shed 5 bases, and the junction held 2 bases outside the gene matches. The CDR3 region has the DNA TGCGCCAGCAGCTTGGGACAGGGGGAGACTGAAGCTTTCTTT. It is translated as CASSLGQGETEAFF.

The chain employs TRBV27 and TRBJ2-3; weak D call: TRBD2 (6 bases). CDR1 is MNHEY, CDR2 SMNVEV, per germline (reference sequence). V was clipped by 5 bases and J by 4 bases, with 10 bases between them. This CDR3 has 13 residues. CDR3 amino acids: CASSPRLADTQYF. The CDR3 DNA reads TGTGCCAGCAGTCCACGACTAGCAGATACGCAGTATTTT.